Listed here are 30 T cell receptor beta chains from one sample, sequenced in a study of blood T cells in healthy people across ages. A second 7 to 11 cycle PCR used barcoded and J-beta primers. TCRdb reprocessed the 5' RACE reads with MiXCR, giving one entry per CDR3 protein. The sample has hundreds of thousands of distinct CDR3 sequences; roughly 26% are singletons. Sequencing was performed on blood. The origin of the receptors is a woman over 75 in good health.

This chain connects TRBV7-2 to TRBJ2-2, with a weak D call TRBD2 (6 bases). The CDR3 runs 17 residues. The germline V gene has CDR1 SGHTA and CDR2 FQGNSA. The V end was cut by 4 bases, the J end by 0 bases, with 15 bases between. Here the CDR3 reads CASSSQGRRANTGELFF. As DNA, the CDR3 is TGTGCCAGCAGCTCCCAAGGGAGGAGGGCGAACACCGGGGAGCTGTTTTTT.

In this sample, this clonotype turned up many times. The chain recombines TRBV3-1 with TRBJ2-5; no firm D call. CDR1 is LGHDT and CDR2 is YNNKEL in the germline V gene (reference sequence). This CDR3 contains 13 residues. Trimming left V 4 bases short and J 5 bases short, with 11 bases between. In nucleotides, the CDR3 is TGTGCCAGCAGCCCCACGAGACCGGAGACCCAGTACTTC. This sequence encodes CASSPTRPETQYF.

This chain joins TRBV6-5 and TRBJ2-3; 12 positions match TRBD2. Germline loops: CDR1 MNHEY, CDR2 SVGAGI. With V trimmed by 4 bases and J by 3 bases, 11 bases remained unmatched. The CDR3 contains 18 residues. The CDR3 DNA reads TGTGCCAGCAGTTCCCTCAGGCCTACTAGCGGGGGGACAGATACGCAGTATTTT. Translating gives CASSSLRPTSGGTDTQYF.

V usage is TRBV14 and J usage is TRBJ2-7; D not resolved. Germline assignment: CDR1 SGHDN and CDR2 FVKESK. Trimming left V 1 base short and J 1 base short, with 8 bases between. The CDR3 runs 14 residues. The CDR3 is CASSQGAASYEQYF. In DNA form, the CDR3 reads TGTGCCAGCAGCCAAGGGGCAGCTTCCTACGAGCAGTACTTC. The full variable domain, rest sourced from reference TRBV14 and TRBJ2-7, is EAGVTQFPSHSVIEKGQTVTLRCDPISGHDNLYWYRRVMGKEIKFLLHFVKESKQDESGMPNNRFLAERTGGTYSTLKVQPAELEDSGVYFCASSQGAASYEQYFGPGTRLTVT.

Note on this clonotype: A read error is possible here, since a much larger clone lies one base away. The rearrangement uses TRBV20-1 and TRBJ2-7; 11 positions agree with TRBD2. Germline lookup yields CDR1 DFQATT and CDR2 SNEGSKA (reference sequence). CDR3 length: 16 amino acids. The V gene end was trimmed by 2 bases and the J gene end by 10 bases; junction bases not matched to a gene: 16. DNA of the CDR3: TGCAGTGCTAGAAGGCTAGCGGGGGGCCCAAAAATAGTTCAGTACGTC. This translates into CSARRLAGGPKIVQYV.

This clonotype was seen at least ten times. This chain joins TRBV4-3 and TRBJ2-5; 8 bases line up with TRBD2. Trimming took 4 bases from V and 3 from J; bases not matched to a gene: 10. The germline V gene has CDR1 LGHNA and CDR2 YSLEER. The length of the CDR3 is 16 residues. CDR3 in amino acids: CASSPRLSGAEETQYF. The DNA of the CDR3 is TGCGCCAGCAGCCCCCGCCTTAGCGGGGCCGAAGAGACCCAGTACTTC.

This rearrangement joins TRBV7-2 to TRBJ2-3, with D maybe TRBD1 (5 bases). Germline V gene sequence: CDR1 SGHTA, CDR2 FQGNSA. Between the trimmed V and J ends, which lost 1 base and 4 bases, there was a span of 9 bases. The CDR3 contains 14 residues. In DNA, the CDR3 is TGTGCCAGCAGCTTAGTCGACAGTTCAGATACGCAGTATTTT. Protein product: CASSLVDSSDTQYF.

Details on this clonotype: A single base separates this from a much larger clone, so it may be a read error. CDR3 bases: TGTGCCAGCAACACGGAACGGCAAGCCCTCCTTTTATATAGCAATCAGCTCCAGCATTTT. Translated, it gives CASNTERQALLLYSNQLQHF. The rearrangement joins TRBV6-2 or TRBV6-3 to TRBJ1-5; no clear D gene. The CDR3 contains 20 residues. The germline gives CDR1 MNHEY, CDR2 SVGEGT.

This rearrangement joins TRBV11-2 to TRBJ1-2; 7 bases agree with TRBD1. This CDR3 has 15 amino acids. Germline CDR1 reads SGHAT; CDR2 reads FQNNGV. Trimming removed 5 bases from V and 7 bases from J; junction bases left unmatched: 13. CDR3 amino acids: CASSRTRTGGFGYTF. The CDR3 nucleotides are TGTGCCAGCAGCCGAACTAGGACAGGCGGCTTTGGCTACACCTTC.

This chain connects TRBV5-4 to TRBJ1-2; 8 bases agree with TRBD1. Trimming removed 4 bases from V and 8 bases from J; junction bases left unmatched: 10. This CDR3 comprises 14 residues. Germline CDR1 SGHNT, CDR2 YYREEE (reference sequence). The CDR3 protein is CASSLGDGTGGYTF. The CDR3 bases are TGTGCCAGCAGCCTCGGGGACGGGACAGGCGGCTACACCTTC.

J is TRBJ1-2 and V is TRBV18; 11 bases match TRBD1. CDR1 KGHSH and CDR2 LQKENI come from the germline V gene. V trimming: 1 base; J trimming: 5 bases; junction bases outside the gene matches: 9. CDR3 length equals 17 residues. The CDR3 region has the DNA TGTGCCAGCTCACCACTCGTCGGACAGGGGGCAGGGTATGGCTACACCTTC. It is translated as CASSPLVGQGAGYGYTF. The whole variable domain, filled in from reference TRBV18 and TRBJ1-2, reads NAGVMQNPRHLVRRRGQEARLRCSPMKGHSHVYWYRQLPEEGLKFMVYLQKENIIDESGMPKERFSAEFPKEGPSILRIQQVVRGDSAAYFCASSPLVGQGAGYGYTFGSGTRLTVV.

This clonotype was seen only a few times. J is TRBJ1-6 and V is TRBV6-5, with TRBD1 as a possible D gene (5 bases). CDR1 is MNHEY, CDR2 SVGAGI, per germline. V was cut by 7 bases and J by 10 bases, with 20 bases left in between. CDR3 length equals 15 residues. This CDR3 is CASTRAQGVGSPLHF. The DNA for the CDR3 is TGTGCCAGCACAAGGGCGCAGGGCGTCGGGTCACCCCTCCACTTT.

This clonotype was seen at least ten times. The chain uses TRBV7-2 and TRBJ2-3; a possible D gene is TRBD2 (6 bases). Per the germline V gene, CDR1 is SGHTA and CDR2 is FQGNSA. Trimming shortened V by 0 bases and J by 0 bases, and 10 bases separated the two germline ends. This CDR3 is 16 amino acids long. Written as DNA, the CDR3 is TGTGCCAGCAGCTTAGCGGGACTGGCAAGCACAGATACGCAGTATTTT. Translated, it gives CASSLAGLASTDTQYF.

This clonotype was observed a handful of times. With a much larger clone just one base away, this may be a read error. CDR3 in amino acids: CSARTLDRAYNEQYF. In nucleotides, the CDR3 is TGCAGTGCTAGAACCCTGGACAGAGCCTACAATGAGCAGTACTTC. The chain employs TRBV20-1 and TRBJ2-1; TRBD1 is a possible D gene (6 bases). The DNA end is more similar to TRBJ2-7, so the J call may be wrong. Looked up from germline, CDR1 is DFQATT and CDR2 is SNEGSKA (reference sequence). CDR3 length: 15 residues.

The genes are TRBV4-3 and TRBJ1-2; TRBD1 matches 7 bases. Germline V gives CDR1 LGHNA, CDR2 YSLEER. Trimming cost V 0 bases and J 9 bases; bases outside gene matches: 16. The CDR3 runs to 17 residues. This chain's CDR3 is CASSQEARGRSLYSYTF. CDR3 sequence (DNA): TGCGCCAGCAGCCAAGAAGCCAGGGGGAGATCGCTATACAGCTACACCTTC.

Many counts were recorded for this clonotype. The rearrangement joins TRBV7-2 to TRBJ2-3, with D possibly being TRBD2 (6 bases). V lost 1 base and J lost 2, with 22 bases in between. This CDR3 contains 19 residues. CDR1 SGHTA and CDR2 FQGNSA come from the germline V gene. In DNA form, the CDR3 reads TGTGCCAGCAGCTTAGGTCGCCGGGGAGGTCTGATTTACACAGATACGCAGTATTTT. It is translated as CASSLGRRGGLIYTDTQYF.

This clonotype has only a few counts. The rearrangement joins TRBV3-1 to TRBJ1-5; maybe TRBD1 (5 bases). Germline values: CDR1 LGHDT, CDR2 YNNKEL (reference sequence). Trimming shortened V by 4 bases and J by 0 bases, and 13 bases separated the two germline ends. This CDR3 comprises 16 residues. The CDR3 region has the DNA TGTGCCAGCAGCCTTGGAGTGGGGGGTAGCAATCAGCCCCAGCATTTT. Its translation: CASSLGVGGSNQPQHF.

As regards this clonotype: A much larger clone sits a single nucleotide away, making a read error possible. The rearrangement joins TRBV7-9 to TRBJ2-7, with TRBD2 matching 9 bases. Matching the DNA end better, TRBJ2-5 makes the J call doubtful. The CDR3 covers 17 residues. The germline CDR1 and CDR2 sequences are SEHNR and FQNEAQ (reference sequence). DNA of the CDR3: TGTGCCAGCAGCTTAGCGATCGGAGCTAGCGGGGAAGAGACCCAGTACTTC. It codes for CASSLAIGASGEETQYF.

This clonotype was found a few times. The junction does not match germline at one end; this may be a read error. This chain connects TRBV6-2 or TRBV6-3 to TRBJ2-1; D is perhaps TRBD2 (7 bases). The CDR3 is 16 residues long. Germline CDR1 MNHEY, CDR2 SVGEGT. The CDR3 loop reads CASTYPPGGANNEQFF. Written as DNA, the CDR3 is TGTGCCAGCACTTACCCCCCTGGGGGGGCGAACAATGAGCAGTTCTTC.

Worth noting for this clonotype: A much bigger clone sits one base away, suggesting this may be a read error. The chain links TRBV5-1 to TRBJ2-5; TRBD1 might be the D (6 bases). Germline V gene lookup returns CDR1 SGHRS and CDR2 YFSETQ. Trimming stripped 6 bases from V and 1 base from J, with 10 bases between. This CDR3 has 13 amino acids. CDR3 sequence reads: CASKTGSQETQYF. CDR3 nucleotides: TGCGCCAGCAAGACAGGAAGCCAAGAGACCCAGTACTTC.

This clonotype was counted ten times or more. This chain uses TRBV5-5 with TRBJ1-4, with 8 bases identical to TRBD1. The ends lost 4 bases at V and 3 bases at J; junction bases unmatched: 8. The CDR3 covers 16 residues. Germline CDR1 is SGHKS and CDR2 is YYEKEE (reference sequence). CDR3 nucleotides: TGTGCCAGCAGCCCCGGGACAGGCGCAGCTAATGAAAAACTGTTTTTT. Its protein product is CASSPGTGAANEKLFF.

The chain is built from TRBV14 and TRBJ2-7; D may be TRBD1 or TRBD2 (6 bases each). The CDR3 covers 16 residues. Germline V lookup: CDR1 SGHDN, CDR2 FVKESK. Trimming took off 4 bases at V and 3 bases at J, with 19 bases between the two ends. The CDR3 DNA reads TGTGCCAGCAGCCGGAGGGGGGCACAGAAACTCTACGAGCAGTACTTC. Its protein product is CASSRRGAQKLYEQYF. The complete variable domain, with remaining parts taken from reference TRBV14 and TRBJ2-7, reads EAGVTQFPSHSVIEKGQTVTLRCDPISGHDNLYWYRRVMGKEIKFLLHFVKESKQDESGMPNNRFLAERTGGTYSTLKVQPAELEDSGVYFCASSRRGAQKLYEQYFGPGTRLTVT.

For this clonotype: A much larger clone differs from this one at a single base, so this may be a read error. The V call is TRBV27, the J call TRBJ2-1; D ambiguous. Per germline, CDR1 MNHEY and CDR2 SMNVEV (reference sequence). The CDR3 spans 14 residues. V lost 6 bases to trimming and J lost 13 bases, with 22 bases between them. The CDR3 bases are TGTGCCAGCAGCACAGAACGGTTCCTGGAGACCCAGTTCTTC. Translated, it gives CASSTERFLETQFF.

V and J are TRBV2 and TRBJ2-1, with D uncertain. Germline-derived CDR1 and CDR2 are SNHLY and FYNNEI. Trimming left V 1 base short and J 10 bases short, with 11 bases between. The length of the CDR3 is 13 residues. CDR3 nucleotide sequence: TGTGCCAGCAGTGAAGACAATTTCGCGGAGCAGTTCTTC. Residues: CASSEDNFAEQFF. Full variable domain (remainder filled in from reference TRBV2 and TRBJ2-1): EPEVTQTPSHQVTQMGQEVILRCVPISNHLYFYWYRQILGQKVEFLVSFYNNEISEKSEIFDDQFSVERPDGSNFTLKIRSTKLEDSAMYFCASSEDNFAEQFFGPGTRLTVL.

As to this clonotype: A read error may explain this, as a much larger clone is one base away. The chain employs TRBV9 and TRBJ2-7; tentatively, D is TRBD1 (5 bases). The ends were cut back, 0 bases at V and 0 bases at J, with 10 bases in the middle. This CDR3 comprises 15 residues. The germline V gene has CDR1 SGDLS and CDR2 YYNGEE. The CDR3 nucleotides read TGTGCCAGCAGCGTAGGGGGCGGTGTCTCCTACGAGCAGTACTTC. It translates to CASSVGGGVSYEQYF.

This clonotype was counted at least ten times. This sequence joins TRBV7-2 and TRBJ2-5; 9 nucleotides match TRBD1. Germline V gives CDR1 SGHTA, CDR2 FQGNSA. The V segment lost 5 bases and the J segment 5 bases; nucleotides outside the gene matches: 3. The CDR3 totals 13 residues. The CDR3 region has the DNA TGTGCCAGCAGCGACAGGGGGTCGGAGACCCAGTACTTC. It specifies CASSDRGSETQYF.

The chain employs TRBV6-1 and TRBJ2-2; 9 nucleotides line up with TRBD1. The CDR3 contains 16 residues. The germline V gene has CDR1 MNHNS and CDR2 SASEGT. Trimming removed 4 bases from V and 4 bases from J; junction bases left unmatched: 7. Here the CDR3 reads CASSAPDRGGTGELFF. CDR3 nucleotides: TGTGCCAGCAGTGCTCCCGACAGGGGGGGCACCGGGGAGCTGTTTTTT.

This sequence joins TRBV2 and TRBJ1-6, with 8 bases lining up with TRBD1. CDR3 length: 17 amino acids. Per germline, CDR1 SNHLY and CDR2 FYNNEI. The V and J ends lost 4 bases and 7 bases, in that order; junction bases with no gene match: 12. CDR3 sequence: CASSVPKFGTGNSPLHF. CDR3 bases: TGTGCCAGCAGTGTTCCCAAATTTGGGACAGGAAATTCACCCCTCCACTTT.

The table lists this clonotype with many counts. The rearrangement links TRBV20-1 to TRBJ1-2, with 10 nucleotides matching TRBD1. The CDR3 has 16 amino acids. Germline V gene sequence: CDR1 DFQATT, CDR2 SNEGSKA (reference sequence). The ends lost 6 bases at V and 0 bases at J; junction bases unmatched: 10. CDR3 sequence reads: CSAPGGTGVSNYGYTF. The CDR3 coding sequence is TGCAGTGCCCCTGGCGGGACAGGGGTTTCTAACTATGGCTACACCTTC.

This clonotype was seen only a few times. A junction boundary mismatches the germline segment, possibly from a read error. The chain links TRBV6-2 or TRBV6-3 to TRBJ2-5; D remains unclear. CDR3 size: 13 residues. Germline V gene sequence: CDR1 MNHEY, CDR2 SVGEGT. The CDR3: CAGSYSMTSKQYF. Written as DNA, the CDR3 is TGTGCCGGCAGTTACTCGATGACTTCCAAGCAGTACTTC.